This TCR beta chain came from a study of T cell changes during pregnancy in multiple sclerosis. The CDR3 runs 15 residues. The germline gives CDR1 SGHTA, CDR2 FQGTGA. After removal of 2 bases from V and 3 bases from J, the junction contained 2 bases not matched to a gene. The assay was immunoSEQ multiplex PCR, and TCRdb's table has in-frame clones only and misses some. Of 50,000 to 70,000 clones listed, around 93% were seen once; the top ten hold 0.7% to 1%. The gene calls are TRBV7-3 and TRBJ2-1, with 9 nucleotides matching TRBD2. The receptor's source is a female donor with multiple sclerosis, enrolled in a pregnancy study. The sample was peripheral blood, taken in the first trimester of pregnancy. As DNA, the CDR3 is TGTGCCAGCAGCTTACTAGCGGGGAACTACAATGAGCAGTTCTTC. It specifies CASSLLAGNYNEQFF.